The clone carrying this TCR beta chain was counted a few times. Participants were placed into cohorts based on the clinical history they reported. The entry originates in a study of blood T cell repertoires in COVID-19. Study background: The samples span acute and convalescent COVID-19 from the United States, Italy and Spain.

Original data processing: Cell counts per sample came from amplifying reference gene primers. Clones were read by immunoSEQ multiplex PCR, and TCRdb kept only the in-frame ones, dropping some. V and J calls plus clone size are reproduced from that table; the DNA served to infer D and trimming. The table records around 230,000 clones, about 91% of them present only once. The receptor comes from a man aged 18 to 30 with acute COVID-19. The sample comprised PBMCs or T cells enriched from blood (not recorded which).

The CDR3 DNA reads TGTGCCAGCAGTTTGGGGGCAGGGAGCAACTATGGCTACACCTTC. It specifies CASSLGAGSNYGYTF. The chain carries TRBV28 and TRBJ1-2, with D possibly matching TRBD1 (6 bases). Trimming removed 3 bases at V and 2 bases at J, with 13 bases between. Germline lookup yields CDR1 MDHEN and CDR2 SYDVKM. The CDR3 covers 15 residues.